What follows are 11 T cell receptor beta chains derived from one specimen sequenced in a study of early T cells in non-severe SARS-CoV-2 infection. TCRdb passed the 5' RACE reads through MiXCR, listing each CDR3 protein once. The table lists around 60,000 distinct CDR3 sequences, 10% to 15% of them singletons, with around 4.2% in the top ten. What was sequenced was whole blood. These TCRs come from an adult who was a healthcare worker with PCR-confirmed SARS-CoV-2 infection or an uninfected control (not recorded which).

The chain carries TRBV18 and TRBJ1-6; D is perhaps TRBD1 (5 bases). The V gene's germline CDR1 is KGHSH and CDR2 LQKENI. Trimming pared 3 bases from V and 7 bases from J, leaving 13 bases between. The CDR3 totals 15 residues. For the CDR3, the DNA is TGTGCCAGCTCACCCTCAGCGGGGGAGAATTCACCCCTCCACTTT. Amino acid sequence: CASSPSAGENSPLHF.

The chain joins TRBV7-9 to TRBJ2-3, with 9 positions matching TRBD2. The V segment lost 5 bases and the J segment 6 bases; nucleotides outside the gene matches: 12. Per germline, CDR1 SEHNR and CDR2 FQNEAQ (reference sequence). This CDR3 region has 16 residues. CDR3 residues: CASSQGAGGLRDTQYF. Written as DNA, the CDR3 is TGTGCCAGCAGCCAAGGTGCGGGGGGGTTGCGTGATACGCAGTATTTT. Variable domain in full (rest from reference TRBV7-9 and TRBJ2-3): DTGVSQNPRHKITKRGQNVTFRCDPISEHNRLYWYRQTLGQGPEFLTYFQNEAQLEKSRLLSDRFSAERPKGSFSTLEIQRTEQGDSAMYLCASSQGAGGLRDTQYFGPGTRLTVL.

There are a few counts of this clonotype. The chain links TRBV3-1 to TRBJ1-1; 10 bases are a match to TRBD1. CDR3 length: 12 residues. Trimming cost V 7 bases and J 6 bases; bases outside gene matches: 2. Per germline, CDR1 LGHDT and CDR2 YNNKEL (reference sequence). This CDR3 is CASIGTGAEAFF. The CDR3 nucleotides are TGTGCCAGCATAGGGACAGGGGCTGAAGCTTTCTTT.

The table lists this clonotype with a few counts. CDR3 DNA sequence: TGTGCCAGCAGCCAACGGGACAGCACCTACGAGCAGTACTTC. Residues: CASSQRDSTYEQYF. This chain connects TRBV3-1 to TRBJ2-7; 7 bases fit TRBD1. CDR3 size: 14 residues. V lost 2 bases to trimming and J lost 2 bases; unmatched junction nucleotides: 3. From germline, CDR1 is LGHDT and CDR2 YNNKEL (reference sequence).

This clonotype appeared a few times. V and J are TRBV29-1 and TRBJ1-5; D gene ambiguous. Per germline, CDR1 SQVTM and CDR2 ANQGSEA. The CDR3 sequence is 15 residues long. Trimming took off 4 bases at V and 2 bases at J, with 15 bases between the two ends. The CDR3 here is CSVADGVLGNQPQHF. The CDR3 bases are TGCAGCGTTGCCGACGGGGTCCTCGGCAATCAGCCCCAGCATTTT.

This clonotype showed up just a few times. The genes are TRBV7-8 and TRBJ2-2; tentatively, D is TRBD1 or TRBD2 (5 bases each). The CDR3 sequence is 17 residues long. The germline CDR1 and CDR2 sequences are SGHVS and FQNEAQ. Trimming pared 5 bases from V and 2 bases from J, leaving 18 bases between. CDR3 protein: CASSLLSGTANTGELFF. CDR3 coding DNA: TGTGCCAGCAGCCTCCTCTCCGGGACGGCAAACACCGGGGAGCTGTTTTTT.

The table lists this clonotype with a few counts. The V call is TRBV11-3, the J call TRBJ2-2; TRBD1 matches 8 bases. The CDR3 covers 14 residues. V lost 5 bases to trimming and J lost 7 bases; unmatched junction nucleotides: 6. From germline, CDR1 is SGHNT and CDR2 YENEEA. The CDR3 DNA sequence: TGTGCCAGCAGCCAGGGGGCAGGGAACGGGGAGCTGTTTTTT. Translated, it gives CASSQGAGNGELFF. Drawing the rest from reference TRBV11-3 and TRBJ2-2, the complete variable domain is EAGVVQSPRYKIIEKKQPVAFWCNPISGHNTLYWYLQNLGQGPELLIRYENEEAVDDSQLPKDRFSAERLKGVDSTLKIQPAELGDSAVYLCASSQGAGNGELFFGEGSRLTVL.

The chain is built from TRBV4-3 and TRBJ2-7; D is ambiguous. Trimming took off 3 bases at V and 6 bases at J, with 15 bases between the two ends. Germline-derived CDR1 and CDR2 are LGHNA and YSLEER. CDR3 size: 14 residues. Here the CDR3 reads CASSQATIISEQYF. CDR3 DNA sequence: TGCGCCAGCAGCCAGGCCACGATTATAAGCGAGCAGTACTTC.

The rearrangement joins TRBV5-1 to TRBJ2-1; no firm D call. Germline lookup yields CDR1 SGHRS and CDR2 YFSETQ. V was pared by 0 bases and J by 5 bases, with 6 bases between. This CDR3 comprises 13 residues. CDR3 amino acids: CASSLALNNEQFF. In DNA form, the CDR3 reads TGCGCCAGCAGCTTGGCGCTAAACAATGAGCAGTTCTTC.

This clonotype was counted between two and nine times. V and J are TRBV6-2 or TRBV6-3 and TRBJ1-1; TRBD1 might be the D (5 bases). This CDR3 spans 12 amino acids. The germline CDR1 and CDR2 sequences are MNHEY and SVGEGT. V lost 5 bases to trimming and J lost 7 bases, with 11 bases between them. The CDR3 region has the DNA TGTGCCAGCAGTAATACAGGAGATGAAGCTTTCTTT. This encodes CASSNTGDEAFF.

The sample holds many counts of this clonotype. This chain uses TRBV4-1 with TRBJ2-2; 7 nucleotides match TRBD1. Looked up from germline, CDR1 is MGHRA and CDR2 is YSYEKL. CDR3 length: 18 amino acids. Germline trimming cut 3 bases from V and 3 bases from J; bases unmatched to any gene: 13. CDR3 loop: CASSQEMRLGQHTGELFF. The CDR3 DNA sequence: TGCGCCAGCAGCCAGGAAATGCGCCTGGGACAGCACACCGGGGAGCTGTTTTTT.